This T cell receptor beta chain was recorded in a study of T cells in Graves' hyperthyroidism and ophthalmopathy. Researchers took RNA transcripts and amplified the TCR beta CDR3 regions from them. Using the HTBI primer set, a first-round RT-PCR was run on the TCR CDR3. Each CDR3 protein gets one entry after TCRdb re-called the multiplex PCR reads with MiXCR. This sample has 600,000 to 900,000 distinct CDR3 sequences; 16% occur once, and the top ten carry 8.4%. The CDR3 consists of 17 residues. V was shortened by 3 bases and J by 0 bases, with 15 bases between the two germline ends. Germline V gene sequence: CDR1 MDHEN, CDR2 SYDVKM. Only a few counts were recorded for this clonotype. What it recognizes is unknown. Fresh peripheral blood, approximately 9.6 ml, yielded the PBMCs. Study-level findings and limits: Ophthalmopathy was model-predicted a median about 6.7 months pre-onset. Most thyroid clonotypes that were expanded above 0.001 also turned up in blood.

The clonotype was recovered from a young man with Graves' hyperthyroidism. Sample: blood. The rearrangement uses TRBV28 and TRBJ1-5; D is unclear. This chain's CDR3 is CASSFLQIRNSNQPQHF. For the CDR3, the DNA is TGTGCCAGCAGTTTCCTACAAATCCGTAATAGCAATCAGCCCCAGCATTTT. Based on the CDR3 plus reference TRBV28 and TRBJ1-5, the full variable domain is DVKVTQSSRYLVKRTGEKVFLECVQDMDHENMFWYRQDPGLGLRLIYFSYDVKMKEKGDIPEGYSVSREKKERFSLILESASTNQTSMYLCASSFLQIRNSNQPQHFGDGTRLSIL.